Below, 21 T cell receptor beta chains from the same sample are listed, as sequenced in a study of T cells in localized non-small cell lung cancer. Sequencing was performed with immunoSEQ multiplex PCR; in TCRdb, only in-frame clones are kept and a portion is missing. The data hold thousands of clones, with about 25% observed a single time. The specimen comprised normal lung tissue next to the tumor, sampled before any cancer treatment. These receptors were taken from a woman aged 40-75 years with stage I lung adenocarcinoma.

The rearrangement uses TRBV5-1 and TRBJ1-1; a possible D gene is TRBD1 (5 bases). From germline, CDR1 is SGHRS and CDR2 YFSETQ. CDR3 length: 16 amino acids. Trimming stripped 1 base from V and 5 bases from J, with 18 bases between. As DNA, the CDR3 is TGCGCCAGCAGCTTGTTATGGCGGGGGTTGGGAACTGAAGCTTTCTTT. As protein: CASSLLWRGLGTEAFF.

The chain joins TRBV5-1 to TRBJ2-3; TRBD2 might be the D (5 bases). Per the germline V gene, CDR1 is SGHRS and CDR2 is YFSETQ. The CDR3 loop spans 15 amino acids. V shed 1 base and J shed 3 bases, with 12 bases lying between them. The CDR3 DNA reads TGCGCCAGCAGCTTGTCCGGGAAAATAACAGATACGCAGTATTTT. The encoded protein is CASSLSGKITDTQYF. The variable domain in full, with the rest retrieved from reference TRBV5-1 and TRBJ2-3, is KAGVTQTPRYLIKTRGQQVTLSCSPISGHRSVSWYQQTPGQGLQFLFEYFSETQRNKGNFPGRFSGRQFSNSRSEMNVSTLELGDSALYLCASSLSGKITDTQYFGPGTRLTVL.

This clone was observed a single time. The chain is built from TRBV19 and TRBJ2-1; D possibly corresponds to TRBD2 (6 bases). CDR3 length equals 11 residues. The V and J ends lost 7 bases and 9 bases respectively, with 10 bases between them. The germline gives CDR1 LNHDA, CDR2 SQIVND (reference sequence). CDR3 amino acids: CASKEGSEQFF. CDR3 in DNA: TGTGCCAGTAAGGAGGGGAGTGAGCAGTTCTTC. The full variable domain, rest sourced from reference TRBV19 and TRBJ2-1, is DGGITQSPKYLFRKEGQNVTLSCEQNLNHDAMYWYRQDPGQGLRLIYYSQIVNDFQKGDIAEGYSVSREKKESFPLTVTSAQKNPTAFYLCASKEGSEQFFGPGTRLTVL.

This clone was seen a few times. The V and J genes are TRBV11-3 and TRBJ2-5, with no clear D. Trimming removed 5 bases from V and 2 bases from J, with 12 bases in between. Germline CDR1 SGHNT, CDR2 YENEEA. The CDR3 extends over 14 amino acids. The CDR3 DNA is TGTGCCAGCAGCCAAGCTCTTTCACAAGAGACCCAGTACTTC. Translating gives CASSQALSQETQYF. Full variable domain (outside the CDR3, taken from reference TRBV11-3 and TRBJ2-5): EAGVVQSPRYKIIEKKQPVAFWCNPISGHNTLYWYLQNLGQGPELLIRYENEEAVDDSQLPKDRFSAERLKGVDSTLKIQPAELGDSAVYLCASSQALSQETQYFGPGTRLLVL.

V is TRBV12-5 and J is TRBJ1-5; no firm D call. This CDR3 is built from 13 residues. Germline values: CDR1 LGHNT, CDR2 FRNRAP. Here the CDR3 reads CASGRESNQPQHF. The CDR3 bases are TGTGCCAGCGGTCGGGAAAGCAATCAGCCCCAGCATTTT.

The CDR3 spells CASSLAGGGEKLFF. CDR3 in DNA: TGTGCCAGCAGTTTAGCAGGGGGCGGTGAAAAACTGTTTTTT. V and J are TRBV9 and TRBJ1-4, with 8 bases aligning to TRBD1. Germline trimming cut 5 bases from V and 7 bases from J; bases unmatched to any gene: 7. In germline, CDR1 is SGDLS, CDR2 YYNGEE. The CDR3 covers 14 residues.

CDR3 region: CASSLAGGGFTDTQYF. CDR3 coding DNA: TGCGCCAGCAGCTTGGCGGGCGGGGGGTTCACAGATACGCAGTATTTT. The V and J genes are TRBV5-1 and TRBJ2-3, with 8 bases aligning to TRBD2. J lost 2 bases, V lost 0 bases, and 5 bases had no gene match. CDR1 and CDR2 (germline): SGHRS, YFSETQ. The CDR3 is made up of 16 amino acids.

The chain is built from TRBV28 and TRBJ2-4, with 7 bases matching TRBD1. The CDR3 is 13 amino acids. Germline CDR1 is MDHEN and CDR2 is SYDVKM. V shed 6 bases, J shed 9 bases, and the junction held 8 bases outside the gene matches. CDR3 DNA: TGTGCCAGCAGAGAAGGACAGGTACCCATTCAGTACTTC. It translates to CASREGQVPIQYF.

This clone was recorded a few times. The chain has TRBV29-1 and TRBJ1-3; D gene uncertain. V lost 7 bases to trimming and J lost 0 bases, with 10 bases between them. Per the germline V gene, CDR1 is SQVTM and CDR2 is ANQGSEA. This CDR3 contains 13 residues. The CDR3 is CSARVFSGNTIYF. CDR3 in DNA: TGCAGCGCTAGGGTTTTCTCTGGAAACACCATATATTTT. Based on the CDR3 plus reference TRBV29-1 and TRBJ1-3, the full variable domain is SAVISQKPSRDICQRGTSLTIQCQVDSQVTMMFWYRQQPGQSLTLIATANQGSEATYESGFVIDKFPISRPNLTFSTLTVSNMSPEDSSIYLCSARVFSGNTIYFGEGSWLTVV.

This chain links TRBV19 with TRBJ1-2; 7 positions agree with TRBD1. Losses at the gene ends were 0 bases for V and 4 bases for J; bases not matched to a gene: 5. The germline V gene has CDR1 LNHDA and CDR2 SQIVND (reference sequence). The CDR3 extends over 15 amino acids. This chain's CDR3 is CASSIDLRDSYGYTF. CDR3 DNA sequence: TGTGCCAGTAGTATAGACCTCCGGGACAGCTATGGCTACACCTTC.

The count of this clone is one. The chain employs TRBV14 and TRBJ1-6; D is unclear. The germline V and J ends were trimmed by 2 bases and 11 bases, with 13 bases remaining between them. Per the germline V gene, CDR1 is SGHDN and CDR2 is FVKESK. The CDR3 has 14 residues. The CDR3 DNA reads TGTGCCAGCAGCCAAAGGTCGGGCGCGACACCCCTCCACTTT. Translated, it gives CASSQRSGATPLHF.

The chain has TRBV5-1 and TRBJ1-1; D perhaps matches TRBD1 (6 bases). The ends were cut back, 4 bases at V and 7 bases at J, with 17 bases in the middle. Germline values: CDR1 SGHRS, CDR2 YFSETQ. The CDR3 consists of 14 residues. This CDR3 is CASSVRGGYDEAFF. CDR3 nucleotide sequence: TGCGCCAGCAGCGTCAGGGGAGGGTACGATGAAGCTTTCTTT.

The chain uses TRBV19 and TRBJ1-3, with D perhaps TRBD1 (5 bases). Germline V CDR1 and CDR2: LNHDA, SQIVND (reference sequence). This CDR3 contains 15 residues. Trimming removed 5 bases at V and 2 bases at J, with 13 bases between. CDR3 in amino acids: CASSLSTGAGNTIYF. CDR3 nucleotides: TGTGCCAGTAGTTTGTCTACAGGCGCTGGAAACACCATATATTTT. Full variable domain (rest looked up from reference TRBV19 and TRBJ1-3): DGGITQSPKYLFRKEGQNVTLSCEQNLNHDAMYWYRQDPGQGLRLIYYSQIVNDFQKGDIAEGYSVSREKKESFPLTVTSAQKNPTAFYLCASSLSTGAGNTIYFGEGSWLTVV.

The V call is TRBV5-1, the J call TRBJ1-6; 7 bases are a match to TRBD1. Per the germline V gene, CDR1 is SGHRS and CDR2 is YFSETQ. The CDR3 consists of 16 residues. V trimming: 0 bases; J trimming: 0 bases; junction bases outside the gene matches: 0. CDR3 coding DNA: TGCGCCAGCAGCTTGGGGACAGGCTCCTATAATTCACCCCTCCACTTT. Its protein is CASSLGTGSYNSPLHF.

The sample holds a few counts of this clone. The CDR3 loop is CASSSVTENQPQHF. CDR3 DNA sequence: TGTGCCAGCAGCTCAGTGACTGAGAATCAGCCCCAGCATTTT. This chain links TRBV11-3 with TRBJ1-5; D is unresolved. Per the germline V gene, CDR1 is SGHNT and CDR2 is YENEEA. V was clipped by 4 bases and J by 4 bases, with 11 bases between them. This CDR3 has 14 amino acids.

This clone was counted between two and nine times. The chain links TRBV19 to TRBJ2-7; no clear D gene. Germline loops: CDR1 LNHDA, CDR2 SQIVND (reference sequence). The germline V and J ends were trimmed by 5 bases and 0 bases, with 17 bases remaining between them. This CDR3 has 16 residues. CDR3 bases: TGTGCCAGTAGTCCCCTCCCGGGCCCGGACTCCTACGAGCAGTACTTC. Amino acids: CASSPLPGPDSYEQYF.

The chain employs TRBV11-3 and TRBJ1-6; possible D gene TRBD1, 5 bases. The CDR3 runs to 17 residues. The V end was cut by 3 bases, the J end by 6 bases, with 18 bases between. Germline V lookup: CDR1 SGHNT, CDR2 YENEEA. The CDR3 sequence: CASSFVGHRVTNSPLHF. The CDR3 bases are TGTGCCAGCAGCTTCGTTGGACACCGAGTGACTAATTCACCCCTCCACTTT.

This clone was picked up a small number of times. The chain uses TRBV23-1 and TRBJ1-3; D gene ambiguous. TRBV23-1 is filed as an ORF, its function uncertain. V was shortened by 6 bases and J by 3 bases, with 9 bases between the two germline ends. The CDR3 has 13 amino acids. The CDR3 protein is CASSVDLGNTIYF. The CDR3 DNA sequence: TGCGCCAGCAGCGTAGATCTTGGAAACACCATATATTTT.

The chain uses TRBV19 and TRBJ1-6; 8 bases match TRBD1. Germline CDR1 is LNHDA and CDR2 is SQIVND (reference sequence). The CDR3 consists of 14 residues. J lost 7 bases, V lost 6 bases, and 5 bases had no gene match. CDR3 coding DNA: TGTGCCAGTAGGGAGGACAGGGTAAATTCACCCCTCCACTTT. As protein: CASREDRVNSPLHF.

This clone is categorized as hyperexpanded. V gene TRBV11-3 combines with J gene TRBJ1-1; no clear D gene. This CDR3 comprises 15 residues. V lost 1 base and J lost 4, with 13 bases in between. The germline gives CDR1 SGHNT, CDR2 YENEEA. CDR3 nucleotides: TGTGCCAGCAGCTTAGGGGCGACTGCCATCACTGAAGCTTTCTTT. Protein sequence: CASSLGATAITEAFF.

J is TRBJ1-2 and V is TRBV19; 8 bases map to TRBD1. Germline CDR1 LNHDA, CDR2 SQIVND (reference sequence). The CDR3 is made up of 16 amino acids. J gave up 4 bases and V 5 bases, and 12 bases lay outside the gene matches. The CDR3 coding sequence is TGTGCCAGTAGTCCGGACAGGGCCCAAGGGGGCTATGGCTACACCTTC. This translates into CASSPDRAQGGYGYTF.